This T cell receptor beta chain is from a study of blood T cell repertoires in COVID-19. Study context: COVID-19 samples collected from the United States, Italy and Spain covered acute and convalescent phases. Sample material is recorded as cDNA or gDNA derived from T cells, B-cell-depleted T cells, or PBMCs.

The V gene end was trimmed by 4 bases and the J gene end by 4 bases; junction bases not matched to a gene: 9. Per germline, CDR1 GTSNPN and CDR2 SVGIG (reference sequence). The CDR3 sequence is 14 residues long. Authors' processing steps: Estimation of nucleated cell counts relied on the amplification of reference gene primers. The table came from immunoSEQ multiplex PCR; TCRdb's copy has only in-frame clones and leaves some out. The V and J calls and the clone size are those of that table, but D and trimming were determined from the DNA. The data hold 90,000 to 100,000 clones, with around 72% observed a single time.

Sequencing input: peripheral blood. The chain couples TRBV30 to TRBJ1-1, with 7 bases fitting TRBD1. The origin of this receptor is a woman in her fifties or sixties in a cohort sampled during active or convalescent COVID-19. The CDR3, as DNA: TGTGCCTGGAACGAGGAGGGGGCTGGCACTGAAGCTTTCTTT. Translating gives CAWNEEGAGTEAFF. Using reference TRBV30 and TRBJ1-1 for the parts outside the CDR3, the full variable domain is SQTIHQWPATLVQPVGSPLSLECTVEGTSNPNLYWYRQAAGRGLQLLFYSVGIGQISSEVPQNLSASRPQDRQFILSSKKLLLSDSGFYLCAWNEEGAGTEAFFGQGTRLTVV.